This T cell receptor beta chain was documented in a study of T cells in Graves' hyperthyroidism and ophthalmopathy. RNA transcripts yielded amplified TCR beta CDR3 regions. HTBI primers drove first-round RT-PCR of the TCR CDR3. TCRdb re-derived calls from the multiplex PCR reads in MiXCR, one entry per CDR3 protein. Seen here are hundreds of thousands of distinct CDR3 sequences, about 45% observed once, and the top ten hold approximately 6.8%. The clonotype was recovered from an adult man with Graves' disease, either hyperthyroidism or ophthalmopathy (not recorded which). Specimen: peripheral blood or thyroid tissue (not recorded which).

The CDR3 sequence is CASSVGGQTYGYTF. The CDR3 coding sequence is TGTGCCAGCAGTGTAGGGGGACAGACCTATGGCTACACCTTC. The chain has TRBV19 and TRBJ1-2, with 7 nucleotides matching TRBD1. The germline gives CDR1 LNHDA, CDR2 SQIVND (reference sequence). The CDR3 is 14 amino acids. Trimming removed 9 bases from V and 4 bases from J; junction bases left unmatched: 11. Supplemented by reference TRBV19 and TRBJ1-2, the full variable domain reads DGGITQSPKYLFRKEGQNVTLSCEQNLNHDAMYWYRQDPGQGLRLIYYSQIVNDFQKGDIAEGYSVSREKKESFPLTVTSAQKNPTAFYLCASSVGGQTYGYTFGSGTRLTVV.